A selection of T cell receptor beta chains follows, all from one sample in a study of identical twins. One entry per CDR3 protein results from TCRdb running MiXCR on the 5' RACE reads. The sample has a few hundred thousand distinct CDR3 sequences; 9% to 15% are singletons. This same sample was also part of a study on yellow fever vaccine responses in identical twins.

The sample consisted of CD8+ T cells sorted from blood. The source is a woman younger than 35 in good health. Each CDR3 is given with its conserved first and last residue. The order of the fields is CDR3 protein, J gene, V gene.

CDR3aa: CSVGGTRGLGEQFF; j_gene: TRBJ2-1; v_gene: TRBV29-1
CDR3aa: CASTPEGLAGEYEQFF; j_gene: TRBJ2-1; v_gene: TRBV6-1
CDR3aa: CASSQDWTVLLPLHF; j_gene: TRBJ1-6; v_gene: TRBV4-1
CDR3aa: CSVLALNTEAFF; j_gene: TRBJ1-1; v_gene: TRBV29-1
CDR3aa: CASSSTALGRAAEQFF; j_gene: TRBJ2-1; v_gene: TRBV11-3
CDR3aa: CASSLDPTGVLPSSGANVLTF; j_gene: TRBJ2-6; v_gene: TRBV11-2
CDR3aa: CASSQQLAGGQETQYF; j_gene: TRBJ2-5; v_gene: TRBV7-2
CDR3aa: CASSSGTDFSPLHF; j_gene: TRBJ1-6; v_gene: TRBV7-9
CDR3aa: CATSKRSGTLPWEQYF; j_gene: TRBJ2-7; v_gene: TRBV15
CDR3aa: CASSDSSSDTQYF; j_gene: TRBJ2-3; v_gene: TRBV6-4
CDR3aa: CASRGGSGENEQFF; j_gene: TRBJ2-1; v_gene: TRBV2
CDR3aa: CSAWTENTEAFF; j_gene: TRBJ1-1; v_gene: TRBV20-1
CDR3aa: CASSLVTRLIDNEQFF; j_gene: TRBJ2-1; v_gene: TRBV5-1
CDR3aa: CASSVGGQNNEQFF; j_gene: TRBJ2-1; v_gene: TRBV9